This T cell receptor (beta chain) emerged from a study of blood T cell repertoires in COVID-19. Study in general: The United States, Italy and Spain supplied acute and convalescent COVID-19 samples. In each case, the material was cDNA or gDNA derived from T cells, B-cell-depleted T cells, or PBMCs.

This CDR3 region has 16 residues. The V segment lost 0 bases and the J segment 11 bases; nucleotides outside the gene matches: 9. In germline, CDR1 is MNHEY, CDR2 SVGAGI. Repertoires were generated with immunoSEQ multiplex PCR, while TCRdb's copy carries only in-frame clones and drops some. The sample yields about 210,000 clones, roughly 84% seen once. Individuals aged about 18 to 89 years were recruited from 24 US areas. The rearrangement links TRBV6-5 to TRBJ1-6; 8 bases map to TRBD1. This sequence originates from a woman aged 30 to 39 who had been exposed to COVID-19. Source material: PBMCs or T cells enriched from blood (not recorded which). CDR3 bases: TGTGCCAGCAGTTACTCGATCGGCAGGGGGCAAGCACCCCTCCACTTT. Amino acid sequence: CASSYSIGRGQAPLHF.